This TCR beta chain was obtained from a study of graft-versus-host responses after intestinal transplantation. Study-wide context: Isolated intestinal, liver-intestinal, or multivisceral transplants were what recipients had.

Note on this clone: Its antigen is as yet unknown.

Method: immunoSEQ multiplex PCR; TCRdb's copy keeps in-frame clones and lacks some. The sample comprises about 120,000 clones, around 96% of which are singletons, and 3.3% rests with the top ten. The germline V and J ends were trimmed by 4 bases and 0 bases, with 10 bases remaining between them. Germline V gives CDR1 LNHNV, CDR2 YYDKDF (reference sequence). This CDR3 is built from 15 residues. The clonotype comes from a human donor who received an intestinal transplant. The sample here was unstimulated CD8+ T cells sorted from spleen or lymph node cells, taken before intestinal transplant. The chain is built from TRBV15 and TRBJ1-5; D is ambiguous. Written as DNA, the CDR3 is TGTGCCACCAGCATCGACGGCCCTAGCAATCAGCCCCAGCATTTT. Its protein is CATSIDGPSNQPQHF. Based on the CDR3 plus reference TRBV15 and TRBJ1-5, the full variable domain is DAMVIQNPRYQVTQFGKPVTLSCSQTLNHNVMYWYQQKSSQAPKLLFHYYDKDFNNEADTPDNFQSRRPNTSFCFLDIRSPGLGDTAMYLCATSIDGPSNQPQHFGDGTRLSIL.